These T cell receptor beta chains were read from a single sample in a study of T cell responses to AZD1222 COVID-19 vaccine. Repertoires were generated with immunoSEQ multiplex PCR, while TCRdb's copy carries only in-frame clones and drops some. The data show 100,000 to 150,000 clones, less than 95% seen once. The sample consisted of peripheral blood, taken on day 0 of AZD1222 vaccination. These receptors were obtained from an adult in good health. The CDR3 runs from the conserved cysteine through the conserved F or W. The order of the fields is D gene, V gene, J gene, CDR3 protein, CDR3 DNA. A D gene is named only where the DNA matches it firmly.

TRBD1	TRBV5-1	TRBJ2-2	CASFDRGQTGELFF	TGCGCCAGCTTCGACAGGGGGCAAACCGGGGAGCTGTTTTTT
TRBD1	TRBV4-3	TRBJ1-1	CASSPGTGHTEAFF	TGCGCCAGCAGCCCGGGGACAGGGCACACTGAAGCTTTCTTT
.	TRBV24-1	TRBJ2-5	CATSDPGTGAETQYF	TGTGCCACCAGTGATCCCGGGACGGGGGCGGAGACCCAGTACTTC
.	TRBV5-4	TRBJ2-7	CASGRDPTYEQYF	TGTGCCAGCGGCCGGGACCCGACCTACGAGCAGTACTTC
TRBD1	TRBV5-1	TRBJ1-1	CASSLEGQGTEAFF	TGCGCCAGCAGCTTGGAGGGACAGGGGACTGAAGCTTTCTTT
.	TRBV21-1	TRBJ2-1	CASSAPGTGSYNEQFF	TGTGCCAGCAGCGCCCCCGGGACAGGGAGCTACAATGAGCAGTTCTTC
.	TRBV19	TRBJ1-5	CASSILETQPQHF	TGTGCCAGTAGTATCTTGGAAACTCAGCCCCAGCATTTT
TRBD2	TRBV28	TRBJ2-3	CASSRGGGDTQYF	TGTGCCAGCAGCCGCGGGGGGGGAGATACGCAGTATTTT
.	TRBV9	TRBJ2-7	CASSVDAGITYEQYF	TGTGCCAGCAGCGTAGATGCAGGGATAACCTACGAGCAGTACTTC
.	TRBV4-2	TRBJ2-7	CASGAWPSTSYEQYF	TGTGCCAGCGGGGCCTGGCCATCCACTTCCTACGAGCAGTACTTC
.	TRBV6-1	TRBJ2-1	CASSEGGHNEQFF	TGTGCCAGCAGTGAGGGAGGCCACAATGAGCAGTTCTTC
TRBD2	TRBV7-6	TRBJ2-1	CASSLGVAGEVATHEQFF	TGTGCCAGCAGCTTAGGGGTAGCGGGGGAAGTGGCAACACATGAGCAGTTCTTC
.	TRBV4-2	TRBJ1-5	CASSQEQVNQPQHF	TGTGCCAGCAGCCAAGAACAGGTCAATCAGCCCCAGCATTTT
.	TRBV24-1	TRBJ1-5	CATSAQRDQPQHF	TGTGCCACCAGTGCCCAAAGGGATCAGCCCCAGCATTTT
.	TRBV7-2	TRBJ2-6	CASSPQSSGANVLTF	TGTGCCAGCAGCCCGCAAAGCTCTGGGGCCAACGTCCTGACTTTC